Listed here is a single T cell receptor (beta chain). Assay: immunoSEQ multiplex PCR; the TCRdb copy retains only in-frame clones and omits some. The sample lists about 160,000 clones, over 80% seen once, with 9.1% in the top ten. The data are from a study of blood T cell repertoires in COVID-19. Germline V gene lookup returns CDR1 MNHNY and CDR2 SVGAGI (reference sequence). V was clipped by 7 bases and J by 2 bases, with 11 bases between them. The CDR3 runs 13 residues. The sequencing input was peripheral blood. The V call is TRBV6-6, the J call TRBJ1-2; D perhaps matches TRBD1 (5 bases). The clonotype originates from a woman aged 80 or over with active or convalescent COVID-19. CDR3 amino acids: CASTLDSNYGYTF. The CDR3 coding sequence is TGTGCCAGCACCCTCGACAGCAACTATGGCTACACCTTC.